This T cell receptor beta chain was identified during a study of T cell repertoires in cytomegalovirus infection. Across the whole study: TCR beta signatures that were public indicated CMV infection and matching HLA type.

This CDR3 has 12 residues. Trimming pared 3 bases from V and 1 base from J, leaving 7 bases between. Germline CDR1 is DFQATT and CDR2 is SNEGSKA (reference sequence). Study results and limitations: CMV carriers with the relevant HLA were identified by cumulative public TCR beta family frequency. Across the ex vivo response, the dominant clonotypes were HLA-C-restricted CMV-specific TCR beta clonotypes.

TCRdb reprocessed the reads via MiXCR and lists one record per CDR3 protein. The sample includes about 60,000 distinct CDR3 sequences, 25% to 40% seen only once; the top ten take roughly 70%. Notes on this clonotype: Its antigen is still unknown.

The clonotype originates from a human donor in good health (CMV status not recorded). Some clones in this sample may be carry-over from other donors' samples. The specimen sequenced was PBMCs, sequenced either directly or after in vitro stimulation (not recorded which). The chain has TRBV20-1 and TRBJ2-7; D is ambiguous. The CDR3 DNA is TGCAGTGCTAGGGACCAATCCTACGAGCAGTACTTC. It translates to CSARDQSYEQYF.